The source of this TCR beta chain is a study of beta chain features in type 1 diabetes. Overall study: Sorted cells numbering some 110 million were examined across all samples.

Of the isolated RNA, all was reverse transcribed, and so the sequenced material was expressed TCRB transcripts. TCRdb keeps only in-frame clones here, not all; method: immunoSEQ multiplex PCR. This sample has fewer than 350,000 clones; under 8.5% occur once, and the top ten carry 0.9% to 1.2%. Trimming cost V 8 bases and J 5 bases, with 15 bases left between them. Looked up from germline, CDR1 is SNHLY and CDR2 is FYNNEI. The CDR3 length is 14 residues. Input material: central memory CD4+ T cells from blood. The chain couples TRBV2 to TRBJ1-4; D possibly corresponds to TRBD1 (5 bases). The receptor was isolated from a young woman in good health. CDR3 nucleotide sequence: TGTGCCAGCCTCCTTGGGGGACGAAATGAAAAACTGTTTTTT. It translates to CASLLGGRNEKLFF.